The 14 T cell receptor beta chains below come from one sample, sequenced in a study of blood T cell repertoires in COVID-19. The data were produced by immunoSEQ multiplex PCR, yet TCRdb's version contains in-frame clones alone and is incomplete. Here the sample spans 160,000 or so clones, 84% being singletons. The sequencing sample was made of PBMCs or T cells enriched from blood (not recorded which). The receptors here all came from a woman in her forties or fifties who had recovered from COVID-19.

The chain links TRBV7-2 to TRBJ2-1; weak D call: TRBD1 (6 bases). The CDR3 contains 13 residues. The germline V gene has CDR1 SGHTA and CDR2 FQGNSA. Trimming cost V 1 base and J 7 bases, with 8 bases left between them. CDR3 loop: CASSLEGGNEQFF. The DNA for the CDR3 is TGTGCCAGCAGCTTAGAAGGGGGAAATGAGCAGTTCTTC.

This clone was seen repeatedly, ten times or more. V and J are TRBV6-2 or TRBV6-3 and TRBJ1-5, with D possibly matching TRBD1 (5 bases). The CDR3 extends over 13 amino acids. V dropped 6 bases and J dropped 4 bases, with 10 bases sitting between them. Germline CDR1 reads MNHEY; CDR2 reads SVGEGT. CDR3 amino acids: CASSWGGNQPQHF. CDR3 nucleotide sequence: TGTGCCAGCAGCTGGGGGGGGAATCAGCCCCAGCATTTT.

The J gene is TRBJ2-7, the V gene TRBV28, with D perhaps matching TRBD2 (5 bases). Per germline, CDR1 MDHEN and CDR2 SYDVKM. Trimming cost V 8 bases and J 4 bases, with 9 bases left between them. The CDR3 loop spans 11 amino acids. DNA of the CDR3: TGTGCCAGCGAATGGGAGTACGAGCAGTACTTC. It yields the protein CASEWEYEQYF.

The chain has TRBV11-2 and TRBJ2-1; 8 nucleotides align to TRBD2. The CDR3 is 14 amino acids. Germline trimming cut 1 base from V and 7 bases from J; bases unmatched to any gene: 3. The germline CDR1 and CDR2 sequences are SGHAT and FQNNGV. The CDR3 DNA reads as TGTGCCAGCAGCTTAGCGGGAGGGCGGAATGAGCAGTTCTTC. It specifies CASSLAGGRNEQFF.

This clone was detected many times. This sample also contains other DNA sequences that code for the same CDR3. The V gene is TRBV19, the J gene TRBJ1-2, with D unclear. V was clipped by 5 bases and J by 2 bases, with 12 bases between them. The CDR3 has 14 residues. Per the germline V gene, CDR1 is LNHDA and CDR2 is SQIVND (reference sequence). The CDR3 nucleotides are TGTGCCAGTAGTGCGCATCTATCAAACTATGGCTACACCTTC. This encodes CASSAHLSNYGYTF.

The chain employs TRBV6-5 and TRBJ1-2, with TRBD1 as a possible D gene (6 bases). V gave up 6 bases and J gave up 2 bases, with 13 bases separating them. Germline assignment: CDR1 MNHEY and CDR2 SVGAGI. This CDR3 comprises 14 residues. This chain's CDR3 is CASRTPTGNYGYTF. In nucleotides, the CDR3 is TGTGCCAGCAGAACACCTACAGGGAACTATGGCTACACCTTC.

This sequence joins TRBV1 and TRBJ1-6. TRBV1 is tagged as a pseudogene. This CDR3 is 15 amino acids long. CDR3 DNA sequence: TGCACCAGCAGCCAACGGGAACGCTACGATTCACCCCTCCACTTT. As protein: CTSSQRERYDSPLHF.

In this sample, this clone turned up once. This chain's CDR3 is CASSPQGASYEQYF. Written as DNA, the CDR3 is TGTGCCAGCTCACCCCAGGGGGCCTCTTACGAGCAGTACTTC. The chain employs TRBV18 and TRBJ2-7; 8 bases map to TRBD1. The CDR3 totals 14 residues. After removal of 3 bases from V and 4 bases from J, the junction contained 5 bases not matched to a gene. Germline CDR1 and CDR2: KGHSH and LQKENI.

The J gene is TRBJ1-5, the V gene TRBV19, with 7 positions matching TRBD1. Germline trimming cut 3 bases from V and 4 bases from J; bases unmatched to any gene: 6. This CDR3 region has 15 residues. Germline V lookup: CDR1 LNHDA, CDR2 SQIVND (reference sequence). This CDR3 is CASSITGAPNQPQHF. The CDR3 coding sequence is TGTGCCAGTAGTATCACAGGGGCTCCTAATCAGCCCCAGCATTTT.

The V call is TRBV5-1, the J call TRBJ2-2, with 8 bases identical to TRBD1. Germline V gives CDR1 SGHRS, CDR2 YFSETQ. Losses at the gene ends were 3 bases for V and 5 bases for J; bases not matched to a gene: 6. This CDR3 has 15 amino acids. This chain's CDR3 is CASSSSNRGTGELFF. In DNA, the CDR3 is TGCGCCAGCAGCTCCAGTAACAGGGGGACCGGGGAGCTGTTTTTT.

This clone occurred a few times. This chain joins TRBV5-6 and TRBJ2-7; maybe TRBD1 (6 bases). The CDR3 is 14 amino acids. Per the germline V gene, CDR1 is SGHDT and CDR2 is YYEEEE. Trimming removed 4 bases at V and 7 bases at J, with 18 bases between. This CDR3 is CASSPVGATGEQYF. DNA for the CDR3: TGTGCCAGCAGCCCGGTGGGGGCTACGGGGGAGCAGTACTTC.

The J gene is TRBJ1-4, the V gene TRBV7-9; 12 nucleotides agree with TRBD1. This CDR3 has 16 residues. V lost 5 bases, J lost 14 bases, and 15 bases stayed unmatched. In germline, CDR1 is SEHNR, CDR2 FQNEAQ (reference sequence). The CDR3 coding sequence is TGTGCCAGCAGCGAAGACCAGGGACAGGGGGCAGTTCGGCTGTTTTTT. It yields the protein CASSEDQGQGAVRLFF.

This CDR3 reads CASSSAGRGGYTF. The DNA for the CDR3 is TGTGCCAGCAGCTCTGCTGGCCGCGGTGGCTACACCTTC. The rearrangement links TRBV11-3 to TRBJ1-2, with D unclear. Per the germline V gene, CDR1 is SGHNT and CDR2 is YENEEA. The germline V and J ends were trimmed by 4 bases and 7 bases, with 13 bases remaining between them. The CDR3 sequence is 13 residues long.

In this sample, this clone turned up once. V gene TRBV7-3 combines with J gene TRBJ2-1; 7 bases are shared with TRBD1. After removal of 0 bases from V and 9 bases from J, the junction contained 8 bases not matched to a gene. The CDR3 length is 15 residues. Germline CDR1 reads SGHTA; CDR2 reads FQGTGA. Here the CDR3 reads CASSLTQGIFGEQFF. CDR3 nucleotides: TGTGCCAGCAGCTTAACACAGGGGATATTTGGTGAGCAGTTCTTC. The full variable domain, rest sourced from reference TRBV7-3 and TRBJ2-1, is GAGVSQTPSNKVTEKGKYVELRCDPISGHTALYWYRQSLGQGPEFLIYFQGTGAADDSGLPNDRFFAVRPEGSVSTLKIQRTERGDSAVYLCASSLTQGIFGEQFFGPGTRLTVL.